This T cell receptor (beta chain) was retrieved from a study of response to subunit inactivated influenza vaccine. MiXCR, run by TCRdb on the RT-PCR reads, gives a single entry per CDR3 protein. The sample gives roughly 700,000 distinct CDR3 sequences, roughly 13% of which show up once; around 7% is in the top ten. Whole-study results and caveats: Seasonal influenza vaccination, on each occasion, was suggested by the authors to recruit few new T cells.

Only a few counts were recorded for this clonotype. Its matching antigen is unknown. This CDR3 spans 16 amino acids. Germline values: CDR1 SGHDT, CDR2 YYEEEE. Trimming shortened V by 4 bases and J by 2 bases, and 16 bases separated the two germline ends. The receptor was isolated from a man aged 50-60 years who received an inactivated influenza vaccine. The sample consisted of PBMCs from blood, taken less than 15 days before vaccination. This chain joins TRBV5-6 and TRBJ1-5, with D perhaps matching TRBD1 (5 bases). The CDR3: CASSKMRGGGNQPQHF. CDR3 in DNA: TGTGCCAGCAGCAAAATGCGGGGCGGGGGCAATCAGCCCCAGCATTTT.